These 16 T cell receptor beta chains came from one sample sequenced in a study of beta chain features in type 1 diabetes. The whole isolated RNA underwent reverse transcription, so sequencing captured expressed TCRB transcripts. The table came from immunoSEQ multiplex PCR; TCRdb's copy has only in-frame clones and leaves some out. Here the sample spans 300,000 to 350,000 clones, around 19% being singletons. The sample comprised naive CD4+ T cells from blood. These TCRs come from a woman aged 18-29 years in good health.

This clone was detected only a few times. The gene calls are TRBV7-2 and TRBJ2-5, with 9 bases identical to TRBD1. Germline V gene lookup returns CDR1 SGHTA and CDR2 FQGNSA. J lost 2 bases, V lost 1 base, and 2 bases had no gene match. CDR3 length: 15 amino acids. For the CDR3, the DNA is TGTGCCAGCAGCTTAGGGGGACAGGGTCAAGAGACCCAGTACTTC. It yields the protein CASSLGGQGQETQYF.

The genes are TRBV30 and TRBJ2-7, with a possible D match to TRBD2 (6 bases). V shed 2 bases and J shed 2 bases, with 13 bases lying between them. Germline CDR1 GTSNPN, CDR2 SVGIG (reference sequence). The CDR3 totals 14 residues. The CDR3 loop is CAWSFGTSPYEQYF. The CDR3 bases are TGTGCCTGGAGTTTCGGGACTTCACCCTACGAGCAGTACTTC.

The rearrangement joins TRBV12-5 to TRBJ1-5, with D possibly being TRBD1 (5 bases). The CDR3 is 16 amino acids. V lost 2 bases and J 5 bases, leaving 16 bases between the germline ends. The germline gives CDR1 LGHNT, CDR2 FRNRAP. The CDR3, as DNA: TGTGCTAGTGGTTTGTTTGTCGGTGGGGGGGATCAGCCCCAGCATTTT. Translated, it gives CASGLFVGGGDQPQHF. The full variable domain, its missing parts supplied by reference TRBV12-5 and TRBJ1-5, is DARVTQTPRHKVTEMGQEVTMRCQPILGHNTVFWYRQTMMQGLELLAYFRNRAPLDDSGMPKDRFSAEMPDATLATLKIQPSEPRDSAVYFCASGLFVGGGDQPQHFGDGTRLSIL.

The V and J genes are TRBV5-4 and TRBJ2-6, with a tentative D call TRBD1 (6 bases). V was trimmed by 1 base and J by 17 bases, leaving 22 bases between them. Germline V gives CDR1 SGHNT, CDR2 YYREEE (reference sequence). The CDR3 is 15 amino acids. The CDR3 DNA reads as TGTGCCAGCAGCTTGAAGGCCATTCAGGGGCTTGATTTGACTTTC. Its translation: CASSLKAIQGLDLTF.

The chain combines TRBV29-1 with TRBJ2-3; D is possibly TRBD1 (6 bases). Germline CDR1 is SQVTM and CDR2 is ANQGSEA. Trimming took off 6 bases at V and 2 bases at J, with 12 bases between the two ends. The CDR3 has 13 amino acids. CDR3 DNA sequence: TGCAGCGTGGATTCAGGGGCCACAGATACGCAGTATTTT. This encodes CSVDSGATDTQYF.

The rearrangement uses TRBV30 and TRBJ2-3; 8 bases fit TRBD2. Germline CDR1 GTSNPN, CDR2 SVGIG (reference sequence). Trimming removed 8 bases from V and 4 bases from J; junction bases left unmatched: 5. CDR3 length: 12 residues. The chain's CDR3 is CAGTRGPDTQYF. CDR3 bases: TGTGCCGGGACTAGGGGTCCAGATACGCAGTATTTT.

V is TRBV5-1 and J is TRBJ2-7; 11 nucleotides agree with TRBD2. This CDR3 comprises 15 residues. Per the germline V gene, CDR1 is SGHRS and CDR2 is YFSETQ. V was pared by 1 base and J by 3 bases, with 3 bases of the junction left unmatched. The CDR3 DNA sequence: TGCGCCAGCAGCTTGTCCGGGACTAGCGGCTACGAGCAGTACTTC. This translates into CASSLSGTSGYEQYF.

In this sample, this clone turned up a few times. The V and J genes are TRBV10-3 and TRBJ2-7; 11 bases match TRBD2. Trimming at V came to 6 bases and at J to 5 bases, leaving 15 bases not matched to a gene. CDR1 is ENHRY, CDR2 SYGVKD, per germline. The CDR3 is 17 residues long. CDR3 sequence reads: CAISSTSGSSLQDEQYF. The CDR3, as DNA: TGTGCCATCAGCTCTACTAGCGGGAGTTCATTGCAGGACGAGCAGTACTTC.

This clone appeared a few times. The chain has TRBV4-1 and TRBJ2-7; tentative D call: TRBD1 (5 bases). The CDR3 contains 17 residues. Trimming removed 0 bases from V and 1 base from J, with 16 bases in between. Germline V gene data show CDR1 as MGHRA and CDR2 as YSYEKL. The DNA for the CDR3 is TGCGCCAGCAGCCAAGAGGTCCTGGGGCGCTTTTCCTACGAGCAGTACTTC. This encodes CASSQEVLGRFSYEQYF.

This clone showed up just a few times. V is TRBV7-9 and J is TRBJ1-2; 7 bases agree with TRBD1. This CDR3 contains 13 residues. The V gene's germline CDR1 is SEHNR and CDR2 FQNEAQ (reference sequence). J was trimmed by 3 bases and V by 5 bases; bases with no gene match: 3. CDR3 sequence reads: CASSPGTDYGYTF. CDR3 DNA: TGTGCCAGCAGCCCTGGGACAGACTATGGCTACACCTTC.

The V call is TRBV5-1, the J call TRBJ1-3, with D perhaps matching TRBD1 (5 bases). The CDR3 is 14 amino acids. The V end lost 0 bases, the J end lost 1 base, and 5 bases lay between the germline ends. Germline V gene sequence: CDR1 SGHRS, CDR2 YFSETQ. CDR3 nucleotides: TGCGCCAGCAGCTTGGACAGGTCTGGAAACACCATATATTTT. Protein sequence: CASSLDRSGNTIYF.

Only a few counts were recorded for this clone. The chain combines TRBV30 with TRBJ1-4; 9 nucleotides line up with TRBD1. The CDR3 consists of 14 residues. The ends lost 3 bases at V and 8 bases at J; junction bases unmatched: 7. Germline V lookup: CDR1 GTSNPN, CDR2 SVGIG (reference sequence). The CDR3 DNA sequence: TGTGCCTGGAGCCGGACAGGGGAAAAAGAAAAACTGTTTTTT. Translating it yields CAWSRTGEKEKLFF.

The chain carries TRBV5-1 and TRBJ1-1, with D unresolved. Germline V CDR1 and CDR2: SGHRS, YFSETQ. With 1 base removed from V and 0 bases from J, the gap between germline ends came to 7 bases. The CDR3 totals 14 residues. CDR3 sequence (DNA): TGCGCCAGCAGCTTGATCTACTTGAACACTGAAGCTTTCTTT. The encoded protein is CASSLIYLNTEAFF.

The chain carries TRBV5-1 and TRBJ2-7; 11 bases align to TRBD2. The V gene's germline CDR1 is SGHRS and CDR2 YFSETQ. The V gene end was trimmed by 4 bases and the J gene end by 4 bases; junction bases not matched to a gene: 10. CDR3 length: 16 amino acids. This chain's CDR3 is CASSPLVAGGRYEQYF. In DNA, the CDR3 is TGCGCCAGCAGCCCACTGGTAGCGGGAGGGAGATACGAGCAGTACTTC.

The chain is built from TRBV28 and TRBJ2-3, with D possibly matching TRBD1 (7 bases). The V gene's germline CDR1 is MDHEN and CDR2 SYDVKM. The CDR3 extends over 15 amino acids. The ends were cut back, 1 base at V and 6 bases at J, with 14 bases in the middle. Written as DNA, the CDR3 is TGTGCCAGCAGTTTATTATCGCCAGGGGGGGATACGCAGTATTTT. Translation gives CASSLLSPGGDTQYF. The whole variable domain, remainder taken from reference TRBV28 and TRBJ2-3, is DVKVTQSSRYLVKRTGEKVFLECVQDMDHENMFWYRQDPGLGLRLIYFSYDVKMKEKGDIPEGYSVSREKKERFSLILESASTNQTSMYLCASSLLSPGGDTQYFGPGTRLTVL.

The chain combines TRBV5-1 with TRBJ2-2; D uncertain. V lost 0 bases and J 1 base, leaving 10 bases between the germline ends. Germline CDR1 SGHRS, CDR2 YFSETQ. CDR3 length equals 16 residues. In DNA form, the CDR3 reads TGCGCCAGCAGCTTGGGGGCCCCGGTGAACACCGGGGAGCTGTTTTTT. Translated: CASSLGAPVNTGELFF.